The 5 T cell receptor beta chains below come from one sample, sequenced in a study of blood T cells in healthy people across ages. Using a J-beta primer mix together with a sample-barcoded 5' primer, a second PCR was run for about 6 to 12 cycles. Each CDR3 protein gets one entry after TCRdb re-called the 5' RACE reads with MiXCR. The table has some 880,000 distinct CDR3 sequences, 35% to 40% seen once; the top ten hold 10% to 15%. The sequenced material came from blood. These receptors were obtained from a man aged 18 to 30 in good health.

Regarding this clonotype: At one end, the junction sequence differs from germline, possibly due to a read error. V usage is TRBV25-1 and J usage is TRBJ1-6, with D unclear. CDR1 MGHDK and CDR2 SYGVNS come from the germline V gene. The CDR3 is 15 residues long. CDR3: CASSDITESDSPLYF. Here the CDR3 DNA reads TGTGCCAGCAGTGATATTACGGAGTCGGATTCACCCCTCTACTTT.

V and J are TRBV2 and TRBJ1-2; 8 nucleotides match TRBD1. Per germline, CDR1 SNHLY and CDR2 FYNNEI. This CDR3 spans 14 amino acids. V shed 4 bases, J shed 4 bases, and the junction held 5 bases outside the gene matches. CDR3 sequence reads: CASSGQGLPYGYTF. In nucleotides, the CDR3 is TGTGCCAGCAGTGGACAGGGGTTACCCTATGGCTACACCTTC.

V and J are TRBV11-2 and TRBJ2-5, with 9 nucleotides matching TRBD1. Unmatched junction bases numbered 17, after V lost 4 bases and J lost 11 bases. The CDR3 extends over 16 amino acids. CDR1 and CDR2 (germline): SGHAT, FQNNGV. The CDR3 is CASSSIRDRAVNEQYF. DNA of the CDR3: TGTGCCAGCAGCTCGATCCGGGACAGGGCTGTTAATGAGCAGTACTTC.

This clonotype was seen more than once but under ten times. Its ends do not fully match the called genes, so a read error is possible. The CDR3 spells CASSFDRTNENLFF. As DNA, the CDR3 is TGCGCCAGCAGCTTCGACAGGACCAATGAAAACCTGTTTTTT. The chain joins TRBV5-1 to TRBJ1-4; possibly TRBD1 for D (6 bases). The germline gives CDR1 SGHRS, CDR2 YFSETQ. The CDR3 has 14 amino acids. The complete variable domain, with remaining parts taken from reference TRBV5-1 and TRBJ1-4, reads KAGVTQTPRYLIKTRGQQVTLSCSPISGHRSVSWYQQTPGQGLQFLFEYFSETQRNKGNFPGRFSGRQFSNSRSEMNVSTLELGDSALYLCASSFDRTNENLFFGSGTQLSVL.

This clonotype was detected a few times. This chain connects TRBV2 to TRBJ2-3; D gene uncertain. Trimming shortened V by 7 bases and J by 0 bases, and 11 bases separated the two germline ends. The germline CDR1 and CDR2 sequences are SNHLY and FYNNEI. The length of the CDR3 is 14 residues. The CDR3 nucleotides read TGTGCCAGCACGGATCTTACTAGCACAGATACGCAGTATTTT. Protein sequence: CASTDLTSTDTQYF. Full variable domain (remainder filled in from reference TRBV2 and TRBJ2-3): EPEVTQTPSHQVTQMGQEVILRCVPISNHLYFYWYRQILGQKVEFLVSFYNNEISEKSEIFDDQFSVERPDGSNFTLKIRSTKLEDSAMYFCASTDLTSTDTQYFGPGTRLTVL.